This T cell receptor beta chain is drawn from a study of radiation and T cells in renal cell carcinoma. Time point: blood 2 weeks post-SBRT. Specified treatment: 15 Gy SBRT to primary tumor, nephrectomy 4 weeks later. After SBRT, blood was collected at 2 and 4 weeks, plus baseline. Findings of the study overall: Baseline intratumoral clonotype presence is unknown without pretreatment biopsies. From baseline, blood top tumor clonotypes peaked at 2 weeks post-radiation.

On this clone: Its antigen is not identified.

The germline gives CDR1 ENHRY, CDR2 SYGVKD. V was clipped by 0 bases and J by 7 bases, with 7 bases between them. The CDR3 covers 13 residues. The assay was immunoSEQ multiplex PCR, and TCRdb's table has in-frame clones only and misses some. The table records 45,000 to 55,000 clones, roughly 78% of them present only once. The genes are TRBV10-3 and TRBJ2-1, with D unclear. The sample was blood, taken from a patient whose treatment included radiotherapy and nephrectomy. This receptor was taken from an older woman with renal cell carcinoma. The CDR3 is CAISESVGNEQFF. CDR3 nucleotides: TGTGCCATCAGTGAGTCGGTTGGGAATGAGCAGTTCTTC.